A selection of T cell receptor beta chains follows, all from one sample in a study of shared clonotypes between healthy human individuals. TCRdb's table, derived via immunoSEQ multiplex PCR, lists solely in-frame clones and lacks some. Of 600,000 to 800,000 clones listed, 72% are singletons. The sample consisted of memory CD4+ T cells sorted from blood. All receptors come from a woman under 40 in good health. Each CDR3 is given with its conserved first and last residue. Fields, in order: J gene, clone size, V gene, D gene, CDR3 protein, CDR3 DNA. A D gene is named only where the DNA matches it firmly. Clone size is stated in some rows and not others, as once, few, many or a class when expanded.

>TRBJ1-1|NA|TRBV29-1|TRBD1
CSVALTGAASEAFF
TGCAGCGTTGCCCTTACAGGGGCAGCCTCTGAAGCTTTCTTT
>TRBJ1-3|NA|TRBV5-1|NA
CASSLDRENTIYF
TGCGCCAGCAGCTTGGACAGAGAAAACACCATATATTTT
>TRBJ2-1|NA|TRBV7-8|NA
CASSLGGARDYNEQFF
TGTGCCAGCAGCTTAGGGGGGGCGCGGGACTACAATGAGCAGTTCTTC
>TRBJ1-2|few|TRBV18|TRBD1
CASSPIPLGQDYGYTF
TGTGCCAGCTCACCCATACCTCTAGGACAGGACTATGGCTACACCTTC
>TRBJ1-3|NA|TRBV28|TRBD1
CASRGGPVSGNTIYF
TGTGCCAGCAGAGGGGGCCCAGTCTCTGGAAACACCATATATTTT
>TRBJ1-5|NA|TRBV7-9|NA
CASSSTGYQPQHF
TGTGCCAGCAGCTCTACCGGTTATCAGCCCCAGCATTTT
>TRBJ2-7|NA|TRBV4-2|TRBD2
CASSQFDGTSGISYEQYF
TGTGCCAGCAGCCAATTCGACGGGACTAGCGGGATCTCCTACGAGCAGTACTTC
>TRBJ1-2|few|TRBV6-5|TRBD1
CASTETGVGGYTF
TGTGCCAGCACCGAGACAGGGGTTGGTGGCTACACCTTC
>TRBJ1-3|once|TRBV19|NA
CATSSVGTGGNTIYF
TGTGCCACTTCCTCGGTCGGGACCGGCGGAAACACCATATATTTT
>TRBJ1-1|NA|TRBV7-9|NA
CASSLGGRGTEAFF
TGTGCCAGCAGTTTAGGGGGGAGAGGCACTGAAGCTTTCTTT
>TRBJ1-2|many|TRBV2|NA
CASNGWGEEGYTF
TGTGCCAGCAATGGGTGGGGTGAAGAAGGCTACACCTTC
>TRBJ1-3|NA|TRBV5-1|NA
CASSLRTAESSGNTIYF
TGCGCCAGCAGCTTGAGGACAGCCGAGAGCTCTGGAAACACCATATATTTT
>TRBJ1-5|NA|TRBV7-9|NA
CVRSLRANQPQHF
TGTGTCAGAAGCTTAAGGGCCAATCAGCCCCAGCATTTT
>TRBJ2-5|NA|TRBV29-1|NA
CSVRRGRQTQYF
TGCAGCGTTCGGAGGGGTCGACAGACCCAGTACTTC
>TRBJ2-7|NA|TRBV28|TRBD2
CASGGASGDYEQYF
TGTGCCAGCGGGGGGGCTAGCGGGGACTACGAGCAGTACTTC
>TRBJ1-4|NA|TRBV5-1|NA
CASSLAREDKLFF
TGCGCCAGCAGCTTGGCCAGGGAGGACAAACTGTTTTTT
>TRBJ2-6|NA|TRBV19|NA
CASSIGGSGANVLTF
TGTGCCAGTAGTATCGGGGGCTCTGGGGCCAACGTCCTGACTTTC
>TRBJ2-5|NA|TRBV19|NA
CASSTSGAETQYF
TGTGCCAGTAGTACCTCCGGGGCAGAGACCCAGTACTTC
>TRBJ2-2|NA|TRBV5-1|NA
CASSLVARSTGELFF
TGCGCCAGCAGCTTGGTAGCGCGAAGCACCGGGGAGCTGTTTTTT
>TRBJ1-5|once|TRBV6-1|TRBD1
CASSDPTGRGNQPQHF
TGTGCCAGCAGTGACCCGACAGGGAGAGGCAATCAGCCCCAGCATTTT
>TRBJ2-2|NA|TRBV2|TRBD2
CASTLLAGGPSTGELFF
TGTGCCAGCACCCTACTAGCGGGAGGGCCTAGCACCGGGGAGCTGTTTTTT
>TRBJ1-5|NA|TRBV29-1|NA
CSVEVQGDQPQHF
TGCAGCGTTGAAGTACAGGGCGATCAGCCCCAGCATTTT
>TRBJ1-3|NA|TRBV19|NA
CASSIGRRLSGNTIYF
TGTGCCAGTAGTATTGGCCGGCGGCTCTCTGGAAACACCATATATTTT
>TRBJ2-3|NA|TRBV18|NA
CASSPFSGLSSTDTQYF
TGTGCCAGCTCACCCTTTTCGGGCCTATCTAGCACAGATACGCAGTATTTT
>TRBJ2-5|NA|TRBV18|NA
CASSENVPGETQYF
TGTGCCAGCTCAGAAAACGTCCCGGGAGAGACCCAGTACTTC
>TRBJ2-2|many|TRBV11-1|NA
CASSLSDTGELFF
TGTGCCAGCAGCTTAAGCGACACCGGGGAGCTGTTTTTT
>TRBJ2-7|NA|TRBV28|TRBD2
CASSTTSGAAYEQYF
TGTGCCAGCAGTACGACTAGCGGGGCCGCCTACGAGCAGTACTTC
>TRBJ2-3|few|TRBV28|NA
CASSRVGDMADTQYF
TGTGCCAGCTCAAGGGTGGGAGATATGGCAGATACGCAGTATTTT
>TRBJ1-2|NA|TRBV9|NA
CASSVEGLGYTF
TGTGCCAGCAGCGTAGAAGGGTTGGGCTACACCTTC
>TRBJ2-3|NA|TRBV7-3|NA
CASSYGAGTDTQYF
TGTGCCAGCAGCTACGGGGCGGGCACAGATACGCAGTATTTT
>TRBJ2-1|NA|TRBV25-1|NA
CASSEPTGQGQFF
TGTGCCAGCAGTGAACCAACGGGGCAGGGGCAGTTCTTC
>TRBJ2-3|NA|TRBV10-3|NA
CAIRDPSPGSDTQYF
TGTGCCATCAGAGACCCTTCCCCAGGTTCAGATACGCAGTATTTT
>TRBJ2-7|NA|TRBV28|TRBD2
CASSPSGRGELNLEQYF
TGTGCCAGCAGTCCAAGCGGGAGGGGCGAACTCAACCTCGAGCAGTACTTC
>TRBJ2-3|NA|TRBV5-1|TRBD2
CASSPTLASDTQYF
TGCGCCAGCAGCCCTACACTAGCGTCGGATACGCAGTATTTT
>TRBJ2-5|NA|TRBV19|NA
CASSVQETQYF
TGTGCCAGTAGTGTGCAAGAGACCCAGTACTTC
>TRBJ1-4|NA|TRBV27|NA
CETGREATNEKLFF
TGTGAAACAGGGAGAGAAGCAACTAATGAAAAACTGTTTTTT
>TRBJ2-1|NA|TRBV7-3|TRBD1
CASSLSPDRARYNEQFF
TGTGCCAGCAGCTTATCCCCGGACAGGGCGCGCTACAATGAGCAGTTCTTC
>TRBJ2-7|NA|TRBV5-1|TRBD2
CASSLGLAGAPSSYEQYF
TGCGCCAGCAGCTTGGGGCTAGCGGGAGCGCCGAGCTCCTACGAGCAGTACTTC
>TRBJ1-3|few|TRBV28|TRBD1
CASSSGTGGVSGNTIYF
TGTGCCAGCAGTTCAGGGACAGGGGGCGTCTCTGGAAACACCATATATTTT
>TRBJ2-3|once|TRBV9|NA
CASSVDEGRTDTQYF
TGTGCCAGCAGCGTAGATGAGGGGCGCACAGATACGCAGTATTTT
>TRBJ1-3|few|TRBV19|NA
CASSIRTLLNTIYF
TGTGCCAGTAGTATACGGACTCTACTAAACACCATATATTTT
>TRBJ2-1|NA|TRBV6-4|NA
CASSAQPDNEQFF
TGTGCCAGCAGTGCCCAGCCTGACAATGAGCAGTTCTTC
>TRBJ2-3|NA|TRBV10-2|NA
CASSGKGPFSTDTQYF
TGCGCCAGCAGTGGGAAAGGACCATTTAGCACAGATACGCAGTATTTT
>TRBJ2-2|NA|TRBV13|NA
CATETNTNTGELFF
TGTGCCACTGAAACTAATACGAACACCGGGGAGCTGTTTTTT
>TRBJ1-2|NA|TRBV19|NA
CASILQGDTLYGYTF
TGTGCCAGTATTCTACAGGGCGACACCCTCTATGGCTACACCTTC
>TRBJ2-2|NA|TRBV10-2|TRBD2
CASTLAANTGELFF
TGCGCCAGCACACTAGCGGCGAACACCGGGGAGCTGTTTTTT
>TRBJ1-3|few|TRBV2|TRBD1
CASIAGTARNTIYF
TGTGCCAGCATTGCCGGGACAGCTCGAAACACCATATATTTT
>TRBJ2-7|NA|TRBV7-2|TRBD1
CASSPWDRGVGEQYF
TGTGCCAGCAGCCCCTGGGACAGGGGGGTAGGGGAGCAGTACTTC
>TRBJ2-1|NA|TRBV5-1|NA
CASSLASGAYNEQFF
TGCGCCAGCAGCTTGGCATCAGGTGCTTACAATGAGCAGTTCTTC
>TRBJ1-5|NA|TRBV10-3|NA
CAIWDGARNQPQHF
TGTGCCATCTGGGACGGGGCGCGCAATCAGCCCCAGCATTTT
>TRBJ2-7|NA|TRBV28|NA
CASRPSHLRGRIHEQYF
TGTGCCAGCAGGCCCTCACATCTCAGGGGAAGGATACACGAGCAGTACTTC
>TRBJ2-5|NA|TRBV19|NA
CASSQGREETQYF
TGTGCCAGCAGTCAGGGGCGCGAGGAGACCCAGTACTTC
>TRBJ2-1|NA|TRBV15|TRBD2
CATWQGTSVAEQFF
TGTGCCACCTGGCAAGGGACTAGCGTGGCTGAGCAGTTCTTC
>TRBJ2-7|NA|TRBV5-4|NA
CASSSGRSYEQYF
TGTGCCAGCAGCTCTGGACGGAGCTACGAGCAGTACTTC
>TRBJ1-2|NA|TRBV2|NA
CASSTTPGLSNYGYTF
TGTGCCAGCAGTACAACCCCGGGACTTTCTAACTATGGCTACACCTTC